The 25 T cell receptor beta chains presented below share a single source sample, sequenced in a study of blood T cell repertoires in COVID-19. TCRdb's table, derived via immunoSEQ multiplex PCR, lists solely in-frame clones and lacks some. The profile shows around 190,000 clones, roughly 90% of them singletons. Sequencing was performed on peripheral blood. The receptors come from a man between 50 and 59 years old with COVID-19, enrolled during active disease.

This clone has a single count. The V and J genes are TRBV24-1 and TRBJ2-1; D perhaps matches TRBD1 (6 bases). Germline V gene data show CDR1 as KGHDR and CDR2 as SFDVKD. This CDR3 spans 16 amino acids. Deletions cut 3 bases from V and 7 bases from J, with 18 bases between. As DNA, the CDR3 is TGTGCCACCAGTGATCCAGGGGCCCCACTAGGAAATGAGCAGTTCTTC. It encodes CATSDPGAPLGNEQFF.

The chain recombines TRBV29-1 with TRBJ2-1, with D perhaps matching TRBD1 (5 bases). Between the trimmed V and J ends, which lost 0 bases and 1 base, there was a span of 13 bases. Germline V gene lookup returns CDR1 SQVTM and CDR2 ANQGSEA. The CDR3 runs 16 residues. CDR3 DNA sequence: TGCAGCGTTGAAGAGGGGCTTATGGGTTCCTACAATGAGCAGTTCTTC. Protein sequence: CSVEEGLMGSYNEQFF.

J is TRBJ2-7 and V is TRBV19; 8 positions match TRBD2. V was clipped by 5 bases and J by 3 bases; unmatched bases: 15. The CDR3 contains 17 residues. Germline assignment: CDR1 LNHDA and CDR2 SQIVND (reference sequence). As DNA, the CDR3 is TGTGCCAGTAGTCTTGACAGTAGGGTAGCGGGATACTACGAGCAGTACTTC. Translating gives CASSLDSRVAGYYEQYF.

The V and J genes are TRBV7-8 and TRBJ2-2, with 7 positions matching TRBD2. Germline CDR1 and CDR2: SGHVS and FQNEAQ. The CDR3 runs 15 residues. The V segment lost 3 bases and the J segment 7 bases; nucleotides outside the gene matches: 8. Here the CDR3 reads CASSLSGGRSGELFF. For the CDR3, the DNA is TGTGCCAGCAGCTTGAGTGGCGGGAGAAGCGGGGAGCTGTTTTTT.

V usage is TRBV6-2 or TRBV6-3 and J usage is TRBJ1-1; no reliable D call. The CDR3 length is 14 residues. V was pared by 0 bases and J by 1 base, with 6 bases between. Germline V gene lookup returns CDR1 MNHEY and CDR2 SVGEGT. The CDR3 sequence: CASSYSPGNTEAFF. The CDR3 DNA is TGTGCCAGCAGTTACTCCCCCGGGAACACTGAAGCTTTCTTT.

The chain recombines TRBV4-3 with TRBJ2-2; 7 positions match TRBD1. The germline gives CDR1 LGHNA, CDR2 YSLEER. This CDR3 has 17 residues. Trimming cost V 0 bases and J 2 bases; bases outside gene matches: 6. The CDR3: CASSQDHRGANTGELFF. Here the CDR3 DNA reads TGCGCCAGCAGCCAAGATCACAGGGGAGCTAACACCGGGGAGCTGTTTTTT.

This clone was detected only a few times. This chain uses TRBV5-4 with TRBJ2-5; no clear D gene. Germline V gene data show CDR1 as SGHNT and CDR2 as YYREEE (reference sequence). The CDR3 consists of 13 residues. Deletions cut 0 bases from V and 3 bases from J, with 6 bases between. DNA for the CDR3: TGTGCCAGCAGCTTGGGTGACAAAGAGACCCAGTACTTC. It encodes CASSLGDKETQYF.

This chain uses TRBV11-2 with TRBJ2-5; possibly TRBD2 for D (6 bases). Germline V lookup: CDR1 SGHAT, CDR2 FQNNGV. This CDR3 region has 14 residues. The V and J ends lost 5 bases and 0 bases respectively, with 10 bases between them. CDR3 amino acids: CASSRGLNQETQYF. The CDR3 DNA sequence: TGTGCCAGCAGCCGGGGACTTAACCAAGAGACCCAGTACTTC.

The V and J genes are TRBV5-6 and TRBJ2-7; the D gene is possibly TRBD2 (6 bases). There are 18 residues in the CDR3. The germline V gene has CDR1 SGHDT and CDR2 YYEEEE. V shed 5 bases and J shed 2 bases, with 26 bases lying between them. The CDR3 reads CASRWGVRKGGGAYEQYF. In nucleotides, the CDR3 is TGTGCCAGCAGGTGGGGGGTCAGGAAAGGTGGAGGGGCCTACGAGCAGTACTTC.

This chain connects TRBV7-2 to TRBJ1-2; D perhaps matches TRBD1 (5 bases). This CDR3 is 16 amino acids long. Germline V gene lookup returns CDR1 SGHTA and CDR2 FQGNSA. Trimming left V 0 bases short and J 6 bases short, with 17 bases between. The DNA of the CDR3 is TGTGCCAGCAGCTTAGCGCTTAGTCAGGGTCCCAATGGCTACACCTTC. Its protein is CASSLALSQGPNGYTF.

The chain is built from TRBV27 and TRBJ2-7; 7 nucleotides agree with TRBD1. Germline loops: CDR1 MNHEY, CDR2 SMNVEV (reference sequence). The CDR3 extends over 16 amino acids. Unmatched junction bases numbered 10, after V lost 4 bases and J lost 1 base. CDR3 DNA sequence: TGTGCCAGCAGTTACCACAGGGGTCAGAGGTCCTACGAGCAGTACTTC. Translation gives CASSYHRGQRSYEQYF.

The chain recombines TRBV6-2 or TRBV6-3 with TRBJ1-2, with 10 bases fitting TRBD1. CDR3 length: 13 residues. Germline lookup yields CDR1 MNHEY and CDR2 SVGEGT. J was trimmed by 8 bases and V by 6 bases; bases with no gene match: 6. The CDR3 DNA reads TGTGCCAGCAGCCCAGACAGGGGGCTAGGCTACACCTTC. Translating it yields CASSPDRGLGYTF.

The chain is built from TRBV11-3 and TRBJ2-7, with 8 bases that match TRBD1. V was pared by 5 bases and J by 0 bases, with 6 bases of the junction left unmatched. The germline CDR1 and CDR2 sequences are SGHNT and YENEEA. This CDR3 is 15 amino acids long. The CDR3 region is CASSLGQALSYEQYF. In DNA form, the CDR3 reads TGTGCCAGCAGCCTGGGACAGGCCCTCTCCTACGAGCAGTACTTC.

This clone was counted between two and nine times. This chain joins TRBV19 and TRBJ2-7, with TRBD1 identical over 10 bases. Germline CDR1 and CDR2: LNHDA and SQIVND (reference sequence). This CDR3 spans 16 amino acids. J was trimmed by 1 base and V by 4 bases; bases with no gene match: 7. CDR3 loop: CASSTGQGTASYEQYF. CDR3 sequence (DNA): TGTGCCAGTAGTACGGGACAGGGGACCGCATCCTACGAGCAGTACTTC.

The CDR3 bases are TGTGCCAGCAACGGGAACACAGATACGCAGTATTTT. Translated: CASNGNTDTQYF. This chain joins TRBV6-5 and TRBJ2-3, with D perhaps matching TRBD2 (5 bases). Between the trimmed V and J ends, which lost 7 bases and 2 bases, there was a span of 7 bases. The CDR3 is 12 residues long. Germline lookup yields CDR1 MNHEY and CDR2 SVGAGI.

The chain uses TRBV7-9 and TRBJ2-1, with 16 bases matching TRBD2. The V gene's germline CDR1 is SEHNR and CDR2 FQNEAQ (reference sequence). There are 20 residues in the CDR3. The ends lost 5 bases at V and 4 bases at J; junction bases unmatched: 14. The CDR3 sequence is CASSTGTSGRAPTSYNEQFF. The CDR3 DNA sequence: TGTGCCAGCAGCACCGGGACTAGCGGGAGGGCCCCGACAAGTTACAATGAGCAGTTCTTC.

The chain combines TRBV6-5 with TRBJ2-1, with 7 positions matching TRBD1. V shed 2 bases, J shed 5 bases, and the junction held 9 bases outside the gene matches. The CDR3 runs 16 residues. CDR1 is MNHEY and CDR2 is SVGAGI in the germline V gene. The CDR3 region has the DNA TGTGCCAGCAGTTACCCGGACAGGAAAAACAACAATGAGCAGTTCTTC. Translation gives CASSYPDRKNNNEQFF.

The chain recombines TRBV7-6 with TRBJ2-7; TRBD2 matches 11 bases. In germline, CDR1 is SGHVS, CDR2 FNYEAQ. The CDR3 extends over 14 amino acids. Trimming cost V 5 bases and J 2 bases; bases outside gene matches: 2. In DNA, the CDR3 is TGTGCCAGCAGCGGGACTAGCGGAACCTACGAGCAGTACTTC. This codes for CASSGTSGTYEQYF.

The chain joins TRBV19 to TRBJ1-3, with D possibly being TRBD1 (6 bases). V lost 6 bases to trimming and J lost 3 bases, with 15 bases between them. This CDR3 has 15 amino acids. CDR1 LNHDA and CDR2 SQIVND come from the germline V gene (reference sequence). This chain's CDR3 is CASRFPGTNGNTIYF. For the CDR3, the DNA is TGTGCCAGTAGATTCCCCGGGACAAATGGAAACACCATATATTTT.

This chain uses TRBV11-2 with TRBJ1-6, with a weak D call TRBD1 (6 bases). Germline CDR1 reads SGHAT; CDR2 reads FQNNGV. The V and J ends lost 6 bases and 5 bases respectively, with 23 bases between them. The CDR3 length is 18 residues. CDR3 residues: CASSLAPAGGPHNSPLHF. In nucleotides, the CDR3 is TGTGCCAGCAGTTTGGCCCCCGCCGGGGGGCCGCATAATTCACCCCTCCACTTT.

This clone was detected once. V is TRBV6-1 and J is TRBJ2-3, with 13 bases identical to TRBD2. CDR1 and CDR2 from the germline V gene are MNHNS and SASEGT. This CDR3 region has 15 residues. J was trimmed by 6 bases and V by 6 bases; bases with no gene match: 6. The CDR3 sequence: CASRDRTSGSDTQYF. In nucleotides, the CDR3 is TGTGCCAGCAGAGATCGGACTAGCGGGAGTGATACGCAGTATTTT.

The CDR3 region has the DNA TGTGCCTGGAGACTTACCGGGACAGGGGTATCCGAGCAGTACTTC. Amino acid sequence: CAWRLTGTGVSEQYF. This rearrangement joins TRBV30 to TRBJ2-7, with 10 bases fitting TRBD1. CDR1 is GTSNPN and CDR2 is SVGIG in the germline V gene (reference sequence). The CDR3 is made up of 15 amino acids. Germline trimming cut 3 bases from V and 6 bases from J; bases unmatched to any gene: 11.

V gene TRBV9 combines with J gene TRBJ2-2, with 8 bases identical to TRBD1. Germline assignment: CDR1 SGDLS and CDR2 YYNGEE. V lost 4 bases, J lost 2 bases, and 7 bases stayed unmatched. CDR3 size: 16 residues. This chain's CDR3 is CASSPRTGFNTGELFF. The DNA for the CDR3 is TGTGCCAGCAGCCCACGGACAGGGTTTAACACCGGGGAGCTGTTTTTT.

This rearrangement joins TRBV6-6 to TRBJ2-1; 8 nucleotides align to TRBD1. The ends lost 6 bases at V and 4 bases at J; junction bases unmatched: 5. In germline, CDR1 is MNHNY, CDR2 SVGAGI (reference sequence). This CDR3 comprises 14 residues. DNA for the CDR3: TGTGCCAGCAGCCGACAGGGGAGTTACAATGAGCAGTTCTTC. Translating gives CASSRQGSYNEQFF.

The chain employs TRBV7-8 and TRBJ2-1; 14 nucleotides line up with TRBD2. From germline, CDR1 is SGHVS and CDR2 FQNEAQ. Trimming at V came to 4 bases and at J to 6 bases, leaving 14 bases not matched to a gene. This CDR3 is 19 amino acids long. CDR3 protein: CASSSDLTSGRAWANEQFF. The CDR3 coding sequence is TGTGCCAGCAGCTCGGATTTGACTAGCGGGAGGGCGTGGGCCAATGAGCAGTTCTTC.